This entry concerns a single T cell receptor (beta chain). Its antigen is not known. Germline V gene lookup returns CDR1 MNHEY and CDR2 SVGAGI. This CDR3 contains 15 residues. With 6 bases clipped from V and 2 bases from J, the junction kept 4 bases outside the gene matches. These data come from a study of T cell responses to AZD1222 COVID-19 vaccine. Findings and caveats of the study: Of spike-specific TCRs, nearly half reportedly target regions left unmutated in variants.

Researchers grouped second doses given at about 4 or about 12 weeks into one pool. Clones were sequenced by immunoSEQ multiplex PCR, and TCRdb holds only the in-frame ones, with some missing. The sample carries about 110,000 clones, 94% recorded once. The chain carries TRBV6-5 and TRBJ2-7, with 13 nucleotides matching TRBD2. The source of this sequence is an adult who received the AZD1222 COVID-19 vaccine. Sequences were derived from peripheral blood, sampled 28 days after the second AZD1222 dose. In DNA form, the CDR3 reads TGTGCCAGCAGCTCCACTAGCGGGAGGGCCTACGAGCAGTACTTC. Residues: CASSSTSGRAYEQYF.